These 20 T cell receptor beta chains share one sample of origin, sequenced in a study of lymphopenia after photon versus proton radiotherapy (dated by TCRdb to about 2019). The method behind the library was the immunoSEQ multiplex PCR assay. Entries here come from immuneACCESS through TCRdb and include only in-frame sequences with V and J called. Some clones fail to appear in such tables; in the studies checked, an unresolved V gene covers under half of the shortfall, and the cause of the remainder is unknown. The sample table records tens of thousands of clones; about 83% of these occur just once. The ten largest clonotypes hold 45% to 60% of the sample. The source material was peripheral blood, sampled from a patient treated with proton-based radiotherapy. Source of these receptors: a woman aged 55 to 70 with cholangiocarcinoma. Some clones in this sample may be carry-over from other donors' samples.

The CDR3 is CASSASSWTEAFF. CDR3 nucleotides: TGTGCCAGCAGCGCATCCTCTTGGACTGAAGCTTTCTTT. The rearrangement links TRBV9 to TRBJ1-1; D is undetermined. The CDR3 is 13 residues long. With 3 bases removed from V and 5 bases from J, the gap between germline ends came to 11 bases. CDR1 and CDR2 (germline): SGDLS, YYNGEE.

The chain is built from TRBV7-8 and TRBJ2-4; tentatively, D is TRBD1 or TRBD2 (5 bases each). The CDR3 spans 12 residues. Germline V gives CDR1 SGHVS, CDR2 FQNEAQ. The germline V and J ends were trimmed by 3 bases and 14 bases, with 14 bases remaining between them. CDR3 loop: CASSLRGTYKYF. The CDR3, as DNA: TGTGCCAGCAGCTTGAGAGGGACGTACAAGTACTTC.

V and J are TRBV6-5 and TRBJ1-3; D perhaps matches TRBD1 (5 bases). Germline V gives CDR1 MNHEY, CDR2 SVGAGI. V lost 6 bases to trimming and J lost 1 base, with 13 bases between them. This CDR3 has 15 amino acids. CDR3 DNA sequence: TGTGCCAGCAGCCGAACAGGAGCTTCTGGAAACACCATATATTTT. It specifies CASSRTGASGNTIYF.

This chain links TRBV11-2 with TRBJ2-7, with a weak D call TRBD2 (6 bases). CDR3 length: 14 amino acids. Germline lookup yields CDR1 SGHAT and CDR2 FQNNGV. V was clipped by 5 bases and J by 6 bases, with 17 bases between them. The DNA for the CDR3 is TGTGCCAGCAGCCGAGCTAGCGTGGGACTCGAGCAGTACTTC. Its protein is CASSRASVGLEQYF.

The J gene is TRBJ1-2, the V gene TRBV15; no definite D call. CDR1 and CDR2 from the germline V gene are LNHNV and YYDKDF (reference sequence). CDR3 length: 12 amino acids. Trimming removed 0 bases at V and 7 bases at J, with 6 bases between. In DNA form, the CDR3 reads TGTGCCACCAGCAGAGATCGAGGTGGCTACACCTTC. As protein: CATSRDRGGYTF.

The chain is built from TRBV9 and TRBJ2-1; TRBD2 agrees at 10 bases. CDR3 length equals 15 residues. The V segment lost 3 bases and the J segment 3 bases; nucleotides outside the gene matches: 3. Germline CDR1 is SGDLS and CDR2 is YYNGEE. The DNA of the CDR3 is TGTGCCAGCAGCGAAGGGACTAGCGTCTACAATGAGCAGTTCTTC. It translates to CASSEGTSVYNEQFF. Filled out from reference TRBV9 and TRBJ2-1, the complete variable domain reads DSGVTQTPKHLITATGQRVTLRCSPRSGDLSVYWYQQSLDQGLQFLIQYYNGEERAKGNILERFSAQQFPDLHSELNLSSLELGDSALYFCASSEGTSVYNEQFFGPGTRLTVL.

This chain links TRBV7-6 with TRBJ1-5; D uncertain. This CDR3 is 13 amino acids long. The germline gives CDR1 SGHVS, CDR2 FNYEAQ. V lost 1 base and J 6 bases, leaving 7 bases between the germline ends. CDR3 amino acids: CASSLGVFQPQHF. The CDR3 bases are TGTGCCAGCAGCTTAGGAGTGTTTCAGCCCCAGCATTTT.

The gene calls are TRBV7-9 and TRBJ2-3; D uncertain. The V end was cut by 2 bases, the J end by 5 bases, with 11 bases between. Per germline, CDR1 SEHNR and CDR2 FQNEAQ (reference sequence). CDR3 length: 14 residues. CDR3 sequence (DNA): TGTGCCAGCAGCTTAAGCGACAACCGAGATACGCAGTATTTT. It yields the protein CASSLSDNRDTQYF.

The chain carries TRBV4-2 and TRBJ2-5; possibly TRBD2 for D (7 bases). This CDR3 has 18 residues. Germline V gene sequence: CDR1 LGHNA, CDR2 YNFKEQ. Trimming pared 3 bases from V and 4 bases from J, leaving 24 bases between. The CDR3 protein is CASSHPQWGRGTGETQYF. In DNA form, the CDR3 reads TGTGCCAGCAGCCACCCTCAGTGGGGGCGGGGGACGGGAGAGACCCAGTACTTC.

This chain uses TRBV4-2 with TRBJ2-7; no definite D call. This CDR3 comprises 14 residues. Germline V gene data show CDR1 as LGHNA and CDR2 as YNFKEQ. V was cut by 7 bases and J by 2 bases, with 15 bases left in between. CDR3 nucleotide sequence: TGTGCCAGCACCCAGAGTGGGGTTGCCTACGAGCAGTACTTC. Residues: CASTQSGVAYEQYF.

This chain uses TRBV6-4 with TRBJ1-5; D is uncertain. CDR1 is MRHNA, CDR2 SNTAGT, per germline. The CDR3 spans 13 residues. V was pared by 7 bases and J by 6 bases, with 13 bases between. Written as DNA, the CDR3 is TGTGCCAGCAACCCCAGCCCGGGTCAGCCCCAGCATTTT. Protein product: CASNPSPGQPQHF.

The rearrangement uses TRBV5-1 and TRBJ1-6; 7 nucleotides line up with TRBD1. From germline, CDR1 is SGHRS and CDR2 YFSETQ. The length of the CDR3 is 14 residues. The V gene end was trimmed by 2 bases and the J gene end by 6 bases; junction bases not matched to a gene: 2. This chain's CDR3 is CASSFDRANSPLHF. CDR3 coding DNA: TGCGCCAGCAGCTTCGACAGGGCTAATTCACCCCTCCACTTT.

The V and J genes are TRBV19 and TRBJ1-1; no definite D call. The CDR3 contains 14 residues. Between the trimmed V and J ends, which lost 3 bases and 4 bases, there was a span of 12 bases. From germline, CDR1 is LNHDA and CDR2 SQIVND (reference sequence). CDR3 in DNA: TGTGCCAGTAGTATTAGGCCAGCTGGCACTGAAGCTTTCTTT. This codes for CASSIRPAGTEAFF.

The chain recombines TRBV4-3 with TRBJ1-1; a possible D gene is TRBD1 (5 bases). CDR3 size: 15 residues. The V end lost 1 base, the J end lost 4 bases, and 13 bases lay between the germline ends. The V gene's germline CDR1 is LGHNA and CDR2 YSLEER. The CDR3 nucleotides read TGCGCCAGCAGCCAAGGTTCGGCAGGGTTCACTGAAGCTTTCTTT. Translated, it gives CASSQGSAGFTEAFF.

The chain joins TRBV6-6 to TRBJ2-3; D remains unclear. This CDR3 has 13 residues. Between the trimmed V and J ends, which lost 7 bases and 0 bases, there was a span of 8 bases. CDR1 is MNHNY, CDR2 SVGAGI, per germline (reference sequence). The CDR3 DNA reads as TGTGCCAGCACTCCGCCGAGCACAGATACGCAGTATTTT. Its protein is CASTPPSTDTQYF.

This sequence joins TRBV6-1 and TRBJ2-7, with 7 bases lining up with TRBD2. In germline, CDR1 is MNHNS, CDR2 SASEGT. The CDR3 contains 12 residues. With 5 bases clipped from V and 6 bases from J, the junction kept 4 bases outside the gene matches. DNA of the CDR3: TGTGCCAGCAGTTGGGGGGGAGGCGAGCAGTACTTC. The encoded protein is CASSWGGGEQYF.

CDR3: CAVGQDSGNTIYF. In DNA form, the CDR3 reads TGTGCCGTAGGACAGGACTCTGGAAACACCATATATTTT. The chain employs TRBV6-1 and TRBJ1-3, with 7 positions matching TRBD1. This CDR3 comprises 13 residues. V shed 11 bases and J 0 bases; nucleotides not matched to a gene: 4. Germline CDR1 reads MNHNS; CDR2 reads SASEGT.

The gene calls are TRBV2 and TRBJ1-2; D perhaps matches TRBD1 (6 bases). CDR3 length equals 14 residues. V was pared by 3 bases and J by 4 bases, with 12 bases between. The V gene's germline CDR1 is SNHLY and CDR2 FYNNEI. The CDR3 loop is CASSEQGLSYGYTF. The CDR3 DNA is TGTGCCAGCAGTGAGCAGGGGCTCAGCTATGGCTACACCTTC.

This chain joins TRBV2 and TRBJ2-4, with 9 bases identical to TRBD2. Germline V lookup: CDR1 SNHLY, CDR2 FYNNEI. The J segment lost 7 bases and the V segment lost 4 bases, leaving 8 bases of the junction unmatched. There are 15 residues in the CDR3. This CDR3 is CASSVAGAQLNIQYF. DNA for the CDR3: TGTGCCAGCAGTGTAGCGGGGGCACAACTCAACATTCAGTACTTC. Full variable domain (remainder filled in from reference TRBV2 and TRBJ2-4): EPEVTQTPSHQVTQMGQEVILRCVPISNHLYFYWYRQILGQKVEFLVSFYNNEISEKSEIFDDQFSVERPDGSNFTLKIRSTKLEDSAMYFCASSVAGAQLNIQYFGAGTRLSVL.

CDR3 coding DNA: TGCGCCAGCAGCTTCGGGGGAGCCGGCTACAATGAGCAGTTCTTC. Amino acid sequence: CASSFGGAGYNEQFF. The rearrangement uses TRBV5-1 and TRBJ2-1, with D maybe TRBD2 (6 bases). There are 15 residues in the CDR3. Trimming cost V 2 bases and J 3 bases, with 12 bases left between them. Germline V gene sequence: CDR1 SGHRS, CDR2 YFSETQ.